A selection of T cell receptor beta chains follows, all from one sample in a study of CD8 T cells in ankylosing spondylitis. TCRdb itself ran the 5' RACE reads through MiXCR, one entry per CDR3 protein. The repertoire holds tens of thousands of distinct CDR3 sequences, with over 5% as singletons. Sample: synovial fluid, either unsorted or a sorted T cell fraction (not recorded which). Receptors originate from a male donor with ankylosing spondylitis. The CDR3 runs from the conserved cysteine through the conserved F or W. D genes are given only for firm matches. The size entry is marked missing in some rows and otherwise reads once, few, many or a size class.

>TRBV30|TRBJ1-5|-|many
CAWNREPNQPQHF
TGTGCCTGGAACAGGGAGCCCAATCAGCCCCAGCATTTT
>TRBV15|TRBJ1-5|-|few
CATSRAPHRGLSQPQHF
TGTGCCACCAGCAGAGCTCCCCATCGGGGTCTGTCTCAGCCCCAGCATTTT
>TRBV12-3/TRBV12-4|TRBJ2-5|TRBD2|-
CASNEGLGGEETQYF
TGTGCCAGCAACGAGGGGTTGGGGGGGGAAGAGACCCAGTACTTC
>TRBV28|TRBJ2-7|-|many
CASTTVRGLVSFYEQYF
TGTGCCAGCACAACAGTCCGGGGTCTTGTCTCTTTCTACGAGCAGTACTTC
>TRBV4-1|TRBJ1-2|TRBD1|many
CASSQGGQLIKGYTF
TGCGCCAGCAGCCAGGGGGGACAGCTCATTAAAGGCTACACCTTC
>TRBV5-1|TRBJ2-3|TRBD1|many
CASSITGTVQYF
TGCGCCAGCAGCATAACCGGGACAGTGCAGTATTTT
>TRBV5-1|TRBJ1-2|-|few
CASARTGNYGYTF
TGCGCCAGCGCCAGGACTGGAAACTATGGCTACACCTTC
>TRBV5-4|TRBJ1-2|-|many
CASSFEGRNYGYTF
TGTGCCAGCAGCTTCGAGGGTCGAAACTATGGCTACACCTTC
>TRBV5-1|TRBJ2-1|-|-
CASSLVGREQFF
TGCGCCAGCAGCTTGGTGGGGCGTGAGCAGTTCTTC
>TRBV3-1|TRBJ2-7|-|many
CASSQTLLEGEQYF
TGTGCCAGCAGCCAAACCCTGCTTGAGGGCGAGCAGTACTTC
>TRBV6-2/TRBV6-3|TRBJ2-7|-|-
CASSAVPPRGGEQYF
TGTGCCAGCAGCGCGGTCCCCCCGAGGGGTGGCGAGCAGTACTTC
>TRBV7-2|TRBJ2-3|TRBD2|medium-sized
CASSPLAGLTDTQYF
TGTGCCAGCAGCCCTCTAGCGGGGCTCACAGATACGCAGTATTTT
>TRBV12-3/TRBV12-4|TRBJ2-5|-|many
CASTNNPSGTQYF
TGTGCCAGCACTAATAATCCCTCGGGGACCCAGTACTTC
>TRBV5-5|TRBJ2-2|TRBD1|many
CASSAIQGAGGELFF
TGTGCCAGCAGCGCGATACAGGGGGCCGGCGGGGAGCTGTTTTTT
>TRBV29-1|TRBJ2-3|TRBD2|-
CSVDPPGLAGFTQYF
TGCAGCGTTGACCCCCCCGGATTAGCGGGGTTTACGCAGTATTTT
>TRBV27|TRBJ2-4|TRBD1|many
CASSLNPPQGAVGIQYF
TGTGCCAGCAGTTTAAACCCCCCACAGGGGGCTGTCGGCATTCAGTACTTC
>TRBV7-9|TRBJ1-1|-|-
CATQVGAMNTEAFF
TGTGCCACCCAGGTCGGGGCTATGAACACTGAAGCTTTCTTT
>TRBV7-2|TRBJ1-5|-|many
CASSFSAGDQPQHF
TGTGCCAGCAGCTTTAGCGCGGGGGATCAGCCCCAGCATTTT
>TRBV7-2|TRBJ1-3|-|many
CASSPGANSGNTIYF
TGTGCCAGCAGCCCAGGGGCGAACTCTGGAAACACCATATATTTT
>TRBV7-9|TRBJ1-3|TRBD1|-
CASSPGTGGRSGNTIYF
TGTGCCAGCAGCCCAGGGACAGGGGGAAGATCTGGAAACACCATATATTTT
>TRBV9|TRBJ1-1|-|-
CASSVVAGVNTEAFF
TGTGCCAGCAGCGTAGTTGCGGGGGTGAACACTGAAGCTTTCTTT
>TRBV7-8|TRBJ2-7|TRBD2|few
CASSPRSGRLYTYEQYF
TGTGCCAGCAGCCCCAGGAGCGGGAGGCTTTATACCTACGAGCAGTACTTC
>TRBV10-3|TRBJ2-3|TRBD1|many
CAISATGGDTDTQYF
TGTGCCATCAGCGCTACAGGGGGCGACACAGATACGCAGTATTTT
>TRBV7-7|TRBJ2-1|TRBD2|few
CASSRGLAGVNEQFF
TGTGCCAGCAGCCGCGGACTAGCGGGGGTAAATGAGCAGTTCTTC
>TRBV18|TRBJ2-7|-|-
CASSSSSAAAYEQYF
TGTGCCAGCTCGTCATCTAGCGCCGCCGCGTACGAGCAGTACTTC
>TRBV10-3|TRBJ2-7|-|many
CAIRVSGGSYEQYF
TGTGCCATCAGGGTTAGCGGAGGATCCTACGAGCAGTACTTC
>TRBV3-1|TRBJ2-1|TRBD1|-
CASSQGWTGDEQFF
TGTGCCAGCAGCCAAGGTTGGACAGGGGATGAGCAGTTCTTC
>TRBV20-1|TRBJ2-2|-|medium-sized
CSGKAEVAGELFF
TGCAGTGGGAAGGCGGAGGTAGCCGGGGAGCTGTTTTTT
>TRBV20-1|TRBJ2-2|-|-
CSASSPRGFGELFF
TGCAGTGCTAGTTCCCCCCGCGGGTTCGGGGAGCTGTTTTTT
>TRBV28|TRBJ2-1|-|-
CASSLEYEQFF
TGTGCCAGCAGCCTAGAGTATGAGCAGTTCTTC
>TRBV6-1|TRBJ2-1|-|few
CASRPKPDYNEQFF
TGTGCCAGCAGGCCAAAACCGGACTACAATGAGCAGTTCTTC
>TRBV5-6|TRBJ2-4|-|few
CASSPSGTKNIQYF
TGTGCCAGCAGCCCAAGTGGGACCAAAAACATTCAGTACTTC
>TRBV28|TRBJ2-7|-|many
CASSPYGQPYEQYF
TGTGCCAGCAGTCCGTACGGACAGCCCTACGAGCAGTACTTC
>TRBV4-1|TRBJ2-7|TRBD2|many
CASSQGPGLASHEQYF
TGCGCCAGCAGCCAGGGCCCGGGACTAGCGTCTCACGAGCAGTACTTC
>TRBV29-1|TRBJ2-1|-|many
CSAAVSAMDNEQFF
TGCAGCGCCGCAGTGAGTGCAATGGACAATGAGCAGTTCTTC
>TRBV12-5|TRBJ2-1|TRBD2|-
CASEPVAGGPGEQFF
TGTGCTAGTGAACCCGTAGCGGGAGGGCCGGGTGAGCAGTTCTTC
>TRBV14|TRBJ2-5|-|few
CASSTRVARGETQYF
TGTGCCAGCAGCACCCGAGTGGCCAGGGGAGAGACCCAGTACTTC
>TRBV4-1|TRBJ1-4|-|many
CASSQVLQGANEKLFF
TGCGCCAGCAGCCAAGTTTTGCAGGGAGCTAATGAAAAACTGTTTTTT
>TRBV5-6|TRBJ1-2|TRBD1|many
CASSLSGQDGYTF
TGTGCCAGCAGCTTATCAGGACAGGACGGCTACACCTTC
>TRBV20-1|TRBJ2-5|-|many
CSARDPRSLETQYF
TGCAGTGCTAGAGATCCGAGAAGTTTGGAGACCCAGTACTTC